This TCR beta chain was captured by sequencing in a study of blood T cell repertoires in COVID-19. Study information: PBMCs, B-cell-depleted T cells, or T cells provided the cDNA or gDNA that made up the material.

The CDR3 has 16 residues. V shed 2 bases and J 4 bases; nucleotides not matched to a gene: 7. Germline CDR1 is SGHRS and CDR2 is YFSETQ. In the original workflow: Using reference gene primer amplification, nucleated cell counts were estimated. Using immunoSEQ multiplex PCR, the repertoire was profiled, and TCRdb retains in-frame clones only, with some absent. The V and J calls and clone size are taken from that table; D and trimming were inferred from the DNA. The sample holds approximately 90,000 clones; 70% to 80% are singletons and the top ten take almost 50%. This receptor was obtained from a human donor in a cohort sampled during active COVID-19. The V call is TRBV5-1, the J call TRBJ2-1; 9 bases are shared with TRBD2. Sample: peripheral blood. This CDR3 is CASSLLPGLAYNEQFF. As DNA, the CDR3 is TGCGCCAGCAGCTTACTTCCGGGACTAGCTTACAATGAGCAGTTCTTC.